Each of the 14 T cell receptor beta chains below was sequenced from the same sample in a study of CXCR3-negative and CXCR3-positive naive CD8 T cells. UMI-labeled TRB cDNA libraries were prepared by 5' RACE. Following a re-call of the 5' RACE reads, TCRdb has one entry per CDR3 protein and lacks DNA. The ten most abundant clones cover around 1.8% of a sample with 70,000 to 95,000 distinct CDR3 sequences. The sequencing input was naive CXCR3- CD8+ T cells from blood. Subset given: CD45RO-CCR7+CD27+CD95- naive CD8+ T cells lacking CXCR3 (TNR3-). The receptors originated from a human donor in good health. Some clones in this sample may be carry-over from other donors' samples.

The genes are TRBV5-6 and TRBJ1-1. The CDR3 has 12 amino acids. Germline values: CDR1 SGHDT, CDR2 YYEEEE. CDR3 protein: CASSGLNTEAFF.

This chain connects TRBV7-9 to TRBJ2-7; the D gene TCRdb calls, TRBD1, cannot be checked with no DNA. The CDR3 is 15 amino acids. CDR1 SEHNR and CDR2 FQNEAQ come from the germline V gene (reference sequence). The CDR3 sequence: CASSSDRVIAYEQYF.

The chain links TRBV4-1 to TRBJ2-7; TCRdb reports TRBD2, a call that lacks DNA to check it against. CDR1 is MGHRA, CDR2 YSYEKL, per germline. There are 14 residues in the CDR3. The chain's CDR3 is CASSQQGWEDEQYF.

The CDR3 is CASSPGLAGAQETQYF. The rearrangement links TRBV7-9 to TRBJ2-5; TCRdb returns TRBD2, unconfirmable since there is no DNA. The CDR3 loop spans 16 amino acids. Looked up from germline, CDR1 is SEHNR and CDR2 is FQNEAQ (reference sequence).

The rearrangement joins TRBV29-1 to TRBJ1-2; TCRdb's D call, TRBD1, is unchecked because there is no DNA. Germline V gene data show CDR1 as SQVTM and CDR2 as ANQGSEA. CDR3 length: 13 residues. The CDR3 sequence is CSVAGGSNYGYTF.

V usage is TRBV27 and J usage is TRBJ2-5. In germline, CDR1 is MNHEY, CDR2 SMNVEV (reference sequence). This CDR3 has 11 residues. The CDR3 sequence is CASSSEETQYF.

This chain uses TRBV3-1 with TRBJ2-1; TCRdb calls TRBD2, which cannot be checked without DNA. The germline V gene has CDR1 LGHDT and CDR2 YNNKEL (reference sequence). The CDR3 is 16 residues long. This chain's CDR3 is CASSQEIGLAIYEQFF.

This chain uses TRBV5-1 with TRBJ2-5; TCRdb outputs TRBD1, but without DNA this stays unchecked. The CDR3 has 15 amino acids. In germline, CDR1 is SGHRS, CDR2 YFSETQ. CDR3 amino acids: CASSLVPGAQETQYF.

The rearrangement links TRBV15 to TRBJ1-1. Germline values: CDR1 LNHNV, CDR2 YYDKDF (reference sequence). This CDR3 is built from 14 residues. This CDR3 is CATSREAGNTEAFF.

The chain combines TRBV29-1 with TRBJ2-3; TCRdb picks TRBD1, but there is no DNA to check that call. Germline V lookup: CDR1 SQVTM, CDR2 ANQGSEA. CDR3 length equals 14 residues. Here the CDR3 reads CSVEGQGVPDTQYF.

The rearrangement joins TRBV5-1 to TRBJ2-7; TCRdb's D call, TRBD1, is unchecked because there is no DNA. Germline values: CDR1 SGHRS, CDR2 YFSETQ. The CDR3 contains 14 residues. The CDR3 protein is CASSTGQGMSEQYF. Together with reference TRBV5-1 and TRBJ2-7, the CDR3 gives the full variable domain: KAGVTQTPRYLIKTRGQQVTLSCSPISGHRSVSWYQQTPGQGLQFLFEYFSETQRNKGNFPGRFSGRQFSNSRSEMNVSTLELGDSALYLCASSTGQGMSEQYFGPGTRLTVT.

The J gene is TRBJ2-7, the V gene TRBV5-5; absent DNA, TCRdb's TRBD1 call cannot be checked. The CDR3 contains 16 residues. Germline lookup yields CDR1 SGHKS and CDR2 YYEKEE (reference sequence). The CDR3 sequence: CASSLPGDRDTYEQYF.

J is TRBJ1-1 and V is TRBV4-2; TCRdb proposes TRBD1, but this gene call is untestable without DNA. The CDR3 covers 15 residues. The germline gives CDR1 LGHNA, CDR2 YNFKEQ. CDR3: CASSQGGQGRTEAFF.

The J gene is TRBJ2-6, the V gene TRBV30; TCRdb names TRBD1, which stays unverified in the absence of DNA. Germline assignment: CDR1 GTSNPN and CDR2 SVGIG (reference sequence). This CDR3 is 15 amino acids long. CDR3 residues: CAWSAPGLGANVLTF.